One and the same sample provided the 14 T cell receptor beta chains below, sequenced in a study of metastatic and nonmetastatic thyroid tumors. MiXCR was used by TCRdb to re-call the PCR reads. The sample yields around 15,000 clones, roughly a quarter seen once. No patient received treatment before thyroid surgery. Sequenced sample: adjacent normal tissue. Receptor source: a female donor with papillary thyroid cancer or a benign thyroid nodule (not recorded which). Some clones in this sample may be carry-over from other donors' samples.

This clone was seen more than once but under ten times. This chain uses TRBV6-2 or TRBV6-3 with TRBJ2-2; the match to TRBD1 covers 7 bases. Germline V lookup: CDR1 MNHEY, CDR2 SVGEGT. J gave up 3 bases and V 6 bases, and 7 bases lay outside the gene matches. The CDR3 spans 15 residues. DNA of the CDR3: TGTGCCAGCAGGCCCGGGACAGCTCACACCGGGGAGCTGTTTTTT. Translated: CASRPGTAHTGELFF.

This clone was recorded a few times. The rearrangement links TRBV28 to TRBJ2-1; weak D call: TRBD2 (7 bases). V gave up 3 bases and J gave up 5 bases, with 17 bases separating them. The CDR3 length is 16 residues. Per the germline V gene, CDR1 is MDHEN and CDR2 is SYDVKM. In DNA form, the CDR3 reads TGTGCCAGCAGTTTCCTCGGGGGGACACCCCACAATGAGCAGTTCTTC. Translation: CASSFLGGTPHNEQFF.

The rearrangement joins TRBV20-1 to TRBJ2-3; 7 nucleotides agree with TRBD2. The germline gives CDR1 DFQATT, CDR2 SNEGSKA (reference sequence). Unmatched junction bases numbered 13, after V lost 3 bases and J lost 4 bases. The CDR3 spans 16 residues. In DNA, the CDR3 is TGCAGTGCTAGGTCGTGCGGAGCGGGAAGGGCAGATACGCAGTATTTT. Amino acid sequence: CSARSCGAGRADTQYF.

By share, this clone ranks as medium-sized. The J gene is TRBJ1-1, the V gene TRBV28; possibly TRBD1 for D (6 bases). V was pared by 3 bases and J by 0 bases, with 11 bases between. CDR1 and CDR2 from the germline V gene are MDHEN and SYDVKM. This CDR3 region has 15 residues. CDR3 sequence reads: CASSLGGQMNTEAFF. CDR3 sequence (DNA): TGTGCCAGCAGTTTGGGGGGCCAAATGAACACTGAAGCTTTCTTT.

The genes are TRBV20-1 and TRBJ1-5, with a tentative D call TRBD1 (6 bases). The germline V and J ends were trimmed by 4 bases and 4 bases, with 14 bases remaining between them. Germline CDR1 and CDR2: DFQATT and SNEGSKA (reference sequence). This CDR3 is 14 amino acids long. The DNA for the CDR3 is TGCAGTGCTACAAGGACAGACCCTAATCAGCCCCAGCATTTT. This translates into CSATRTDPNQPQHF.

This sequence joins TRBV13 and TRBJ1-5, with D tentatively TRBD1 (5 bases). Between the trimmed V and J ends, which lost 2 bases and 5 bases, there was a span of 13 bases. This CDR3 comprises 15 residues. CDR1 is PRHDT, CDR2 FYEKMQ, per germline (reference sequence). CDR3 nucleotides: TGTGCCAGCAGCTTAAGGGGTTTCGGGGATCAGCCCCAGCATTTT. Translation: CASSLRGFGDQPQHF.

Comments on this clone: At one boundary the junction diverges from the germline segment, which might be a read error. The V call is TRBV7-6, the J call TRBJ2-7; 12 bases line up with TRBD2. The CDR3 runs 16 residues. Per the germline V gene, CDR1 is SGHVS and CDR2 is FNYEAQ. CDR3: CASSVTSGRPNYEHYF. The CDR3, as DNA: TGTGCCAGCAGCGTTACTAGCGGGAGGCCTAACTACGAGCATTACTTC.

This clone was recorded at least ten times. The CDR3 reads CSVGVGYEAFF. In DNA, the CDR3 is TGCAGTGTTGGTGTGGGCTATGAAGCTTTCTTT. The chain has TRBV20-1 and TRBJ1-1; D unresolved. There are 11 residues in the CDR3. Trimming removed 7 bases from V and 7 bases from J, with 13 bases in between. The V gene's germline CDR1 is DFQATT and CDR2 SNEGSKA (reference sequence).

This chain uses TRBV2 with TRBJ2-7, with TRBD2 identical over 9 bases. The CDR3 consists of 17 residues. CDR1 SNHLY and CDR2 FYNNEI come from the germline V gene. Trimming cost V 3 bases and J 5 bases; bases outside gene matches: 14. CDR3 sequence reads: CASSDGSSGRGGDEQYF. The CDR3 bases are TGTGCCAGCAGTGACGGATCTAGCGGCCGCGGGGGGGACGAGCAGTACTTC.

J is TRBJ1-6 and V is TRBV5-1; D possibly corresponds to TRBD1 (6 bases). Per the germline V gene, CDR1 is SGHRS and CDR2 is YFSETQ. Between the trimmed V and J ends, which lost 4 bases and 5 bases, there was a span of 13 bases. The CDR3 runs 15 residues. The CDR3 region is CASSPTGTHNSPLHF. The DNA for the CDR3 is TGCGCCAGCAGCCCTACAGGGACCCATAATTCACCCCTCCACTTT.

By proportion, this clone is medium-sized. The rearrangement links TRBV27 to TRBJ2-5, with 13 bases identical to TRBD2. After removal of 4 bases from V and 4 bases from J, the junction contained 9 bases not matched to a gene. Per the germline V gene, CDR1 is MNHEY and CDR2 is SMNVEV (reference sequence). The CDR3 extends over 17 amino acids. The CDR3 reads CASSSPRGLAGAETQYF. CDR3 DNA sequence: TGTGCCAGCAGTTCTCCTCGCGGACTAGCGGGGGCAGAGACCCAGTACTTC.

The sample holds many counts of this clone. This chain links TRBV6-1 with TRBJ2-6; possibly TRBD1 for D (6 bases). Trimming took 6 bases from V and 0 from J, leaving 9 bases between them. Germline V gene lookup returns CDR1 MNHNS and CDR2 SASEGT. The CDR3 extends over 15 amino acids. The CDR3 here is CASRTGPSGANVLTF. The CDR3 nucleotides are TGTGCCAGCAGGACAGGTCCCTCTGGGGCCAACGTCCTGACTTTC.

This clone was counted at least ten times. This rearrangement joins TRBV13 to TRBJ2-7; tentatively, D is TRBD1 or TRBD2 (5 bases each). This CDR3 contains 16 residues. V lost 7 bases and J lost 5, with 24 bases in between. Per germline, CDR1 PRHDT and CDR2 FYEKMQ (reference sequence). The CDR3, as DNA: TGTGCCAGCACCCTAGGAACTGGGTTTGGGGGTAACGAGCAGTACTTC. It is translated as CASTLGTGFGGNEQYF. Together with reference TRBV13 and TRBJ2-7, the CDR3 gives the full variable domain: AAGVIQSPRHLIKEKRETATLKCYPIPRHDTVYWYQQGPGQDPQFLISFYEKMQSDKGSIPDRFSAQQFSDYHSELNMSSLELGDSALYFCASTLGTGFGGNEQYFGPGTRLTVT.

This clone has more than one count but fewer than ten. This sequence joins TRBV24-1 and TRBJ2-1; possibly TRBD2 for D (6 bases). This CDR3 comprises 16 residues. The V and J ends lost 3 bases and 7 bases respectively, with 18 bases between them. CDR1 KGHDR and CDR2 SFDVKD come from the germline V gene. CDR3 DNA sequence: TGTGCCACCAGTGATCCCCGGAGGGCTAGCCAAAATGAGCAGTTCTTC. Translated, it gives CATSDPRRASQNEQFF.